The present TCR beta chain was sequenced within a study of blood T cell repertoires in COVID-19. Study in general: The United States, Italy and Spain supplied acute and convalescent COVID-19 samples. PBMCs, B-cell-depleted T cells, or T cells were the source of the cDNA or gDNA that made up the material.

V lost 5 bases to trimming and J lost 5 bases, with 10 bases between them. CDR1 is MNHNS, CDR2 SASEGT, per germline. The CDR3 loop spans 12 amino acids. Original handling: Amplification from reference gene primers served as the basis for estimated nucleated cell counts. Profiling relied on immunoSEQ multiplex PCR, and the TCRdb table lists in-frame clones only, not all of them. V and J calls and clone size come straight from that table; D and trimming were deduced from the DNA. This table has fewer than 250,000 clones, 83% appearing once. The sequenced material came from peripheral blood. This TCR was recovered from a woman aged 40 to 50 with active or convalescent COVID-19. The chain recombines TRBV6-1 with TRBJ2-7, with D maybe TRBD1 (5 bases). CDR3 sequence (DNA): TGTGCCAGCAGTTCCAGGGCCAACGAGCAGTACTTC. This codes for CASSSRANEQYF.